This TCR beta chain appears in the sequencing data of a study of T-cell reconstitution after alpha-beta-depleted transplantation in children. CDR1 and CDR2 (germline): KGHDR, SFDVKD. V was clipped by 6 bases and J by 8 bases, with 8 bases between them. The CDR3 loop spans 11 amino acids. This clonotype has a handful of counts. Using unique molecular identifiers, the investigators prepared the TCRbeta library. TCRdb re-called the PCR reads with MiXCR, one entry per CDR3 protein. The profile shows some 400,000 distinct CDR3 sequences, roughly 22% of them singletons. The sequencing used PBMCs from the stem cell graft donor, collected from the stem cell graft. This receptor was obtained from a human donor who donated a stem cell graft to a child with acute myeloid leukemia. The chain carries TRBV24-1 and TRBJ2-3, with D perhaps matching TRBD2 (6 bases). The CDR3 sequence: CATSRRGTQYF. In DNA, the CDR3 is TGTGCCACCAGTAGGCGGGGTACGCAGTATTTT.